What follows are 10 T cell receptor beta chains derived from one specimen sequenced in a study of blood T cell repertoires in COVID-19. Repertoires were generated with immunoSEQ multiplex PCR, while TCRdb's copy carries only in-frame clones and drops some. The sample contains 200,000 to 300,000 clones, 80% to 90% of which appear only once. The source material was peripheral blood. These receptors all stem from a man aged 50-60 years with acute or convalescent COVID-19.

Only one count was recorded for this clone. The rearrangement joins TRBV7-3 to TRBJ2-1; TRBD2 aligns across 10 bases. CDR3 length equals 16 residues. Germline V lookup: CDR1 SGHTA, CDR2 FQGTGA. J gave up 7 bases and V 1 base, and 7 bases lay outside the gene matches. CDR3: CASSLMASGSLNEQFF. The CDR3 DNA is TGTGCCAGCAGCTTAATGGCTAGCGGGAGTCTGAATGAGCAGTTCTTC.

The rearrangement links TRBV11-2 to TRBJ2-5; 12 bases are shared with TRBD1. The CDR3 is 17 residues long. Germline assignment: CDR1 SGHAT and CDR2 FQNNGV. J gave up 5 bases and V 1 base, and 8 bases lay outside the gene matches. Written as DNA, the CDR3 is TGTGCCAGCAGCTTAGGGGGGGACAGGGGGCGCGTGGAGACCCAGTACTTC. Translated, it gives CASSLGGDRGRVETQYF.

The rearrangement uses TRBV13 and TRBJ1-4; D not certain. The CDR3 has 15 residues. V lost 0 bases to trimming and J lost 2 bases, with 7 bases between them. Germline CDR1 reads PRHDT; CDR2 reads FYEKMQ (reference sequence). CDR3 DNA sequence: TGTGCCAGCAGCTTAGGTGGCAGGACTAATGAAAAACTGTTTTTT. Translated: CASSLGGRTNEKLFF.

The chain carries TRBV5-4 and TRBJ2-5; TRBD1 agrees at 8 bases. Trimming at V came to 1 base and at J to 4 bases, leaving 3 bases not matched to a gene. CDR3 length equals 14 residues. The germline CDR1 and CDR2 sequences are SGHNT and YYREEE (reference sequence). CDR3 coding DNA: TGTGCCAGCAGCTTGCAGGGGGCCGGAGAGACCCAGTACTTC. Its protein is CASSLQGAGETQYF.

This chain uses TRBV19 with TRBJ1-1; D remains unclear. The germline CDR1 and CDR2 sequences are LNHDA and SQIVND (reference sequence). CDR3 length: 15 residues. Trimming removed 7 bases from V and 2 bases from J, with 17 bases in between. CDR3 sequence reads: CASTVLGRSNTEAFF. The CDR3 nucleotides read TGTGCCAGTACGGTGCTGGGCAGAAGTAACACTGAAGCTTTCTTT.

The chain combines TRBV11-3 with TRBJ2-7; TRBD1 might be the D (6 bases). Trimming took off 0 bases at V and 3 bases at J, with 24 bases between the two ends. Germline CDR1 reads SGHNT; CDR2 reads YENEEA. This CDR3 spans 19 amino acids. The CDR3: CASSLDESLRDIFNYEQYF. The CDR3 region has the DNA TGTGCCAGCAGCTTAGACGAATCCTTGAGGGACATCTTTAACTACGAGCAGTACTTC.

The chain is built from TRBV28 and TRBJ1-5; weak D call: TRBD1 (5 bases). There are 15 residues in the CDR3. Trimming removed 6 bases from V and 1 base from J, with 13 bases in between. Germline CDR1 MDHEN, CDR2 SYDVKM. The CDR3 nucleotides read TGTGCCAGCAGGAACCTCGGGGGAAGCAATCAGCCCCAGCATTTT. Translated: CASRNLGGSNQPQHF.

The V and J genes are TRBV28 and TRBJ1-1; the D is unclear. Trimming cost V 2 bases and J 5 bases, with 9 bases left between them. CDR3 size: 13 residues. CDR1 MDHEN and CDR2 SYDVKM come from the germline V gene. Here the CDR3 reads CASSLPAPTEAFF. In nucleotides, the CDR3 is TGTGCCAGCAGTTTACCCGCGCCGACTGAAGCTTTCTTT.

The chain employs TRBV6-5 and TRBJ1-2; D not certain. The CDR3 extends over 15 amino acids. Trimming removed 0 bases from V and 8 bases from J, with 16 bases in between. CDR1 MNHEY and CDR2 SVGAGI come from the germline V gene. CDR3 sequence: CASSYSESSPYGYTF. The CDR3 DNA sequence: TGTGCCAGCAGTTACTCGGAGTCCTCCCCTTACGGCTACACCTTC.

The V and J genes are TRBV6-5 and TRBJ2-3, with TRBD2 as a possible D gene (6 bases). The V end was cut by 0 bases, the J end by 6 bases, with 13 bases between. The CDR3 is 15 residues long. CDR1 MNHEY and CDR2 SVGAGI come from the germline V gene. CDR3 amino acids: CASSYSRLDSDTQYF. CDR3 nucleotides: TGTGCCAGCAGTTACTCCCGACTAGATAGCGATACGCAGTATTTT.